This TCR beta chain appears in the sequencing data of a study of OX40 agonist ivuxolimab in advanced cancers. The V end was cut by 6 bases, the J end by 8 bases, with 19 bases between. CDR3 size: 15 residues. CDR1 and CDR2 from the germline V gene are SGHDN and FVKESK. The data were produced by immunoSEQ multiplex PCR, yet TCRdb's version contains in-frame clones alone and is incomplete. The sample holds about 69,000 clones, 60% to 85% seen once. The material sequenced was CD4+ or CD8+ T cells sorted from blood, taken in a trial of the OX40 agonist ivuxolimab. This chain uses TRBV14 with TRBJ1-4; D possibly corresponds to TRBD1 (5 bases). This clonotype was sampled from an adult with an advanced solid tumor such as melanoma, head and neck, liver or kidney cancer. The CDR3 spells CASSRNTGTTEKLFF. The CDR3 DNA is TGTGCCAGCAGTCGTAACACCGGGACGACCGAAAAACTGTTTTTT. Together with reference TRBV14 and TRBJ1-4, the CDR3 gives the full variable domain: EAGVTQFPSHSVIEKGQTVTLRCDPISGHDNLYWYRRVMGKEIKFLLHFVKESKQDESGMPNNRFLAERTGGTYSTLKVQPAELEDSGVYFCASSRNTGTTEKLFFGSGTQLSVL.